The source of this TCR beta chain is a study of T-cell reconstitution after alpha-beta-depleted transplantation in children (dated by TCRdb to 2016 to 2017). Context from the whole study: Using TCR repertoire profiling, the study quantitatively followed how T-cell immune reconstitution unfolded in children after TCRalphabeta/CD19-depleted allogeneic hematopoietic cell transplantation. General study outcomes and caveats: Hyperexpanded clone frequencies declined over subsequent months; after one year, T-cell counts and TCRbeta diversity were mostly attributed to newly produced T cells. In some patients, the high TCRbeta diversity seen at day 60 was put down to recipient T cells and intrathymic progenitors that had survived conditioning. The apparently early alphabetaT-cell count recovery about two months after transplant was reportedly dependent on only several hundred rapidly expanded clones derived from non-depleted graft cells.

What this sample's treatment or condition label stands for: allogeneic hematopoietic cell transplantation with graft depleted of TCRalphabeta T cells and CD19 B cells. The transplant recipients were children given TCRalphabeta/CD19-depleted allogeneic hematopoietic cell grafts. Library preparation was by PCR. TCRdb lists the instrument as Illumina HiSeq 2500. Molecular barcoding was employed in the preparation of TCR libraries, with unique molecular identifiers being used to normalize TCRbeta repertoire quantification. TCRdb reran the public reads through fastp at Q25 and MiXCR, keeping productive beta chains. Each entry is one CDR3 protein sequence, shown with its most common DNA and genes. This sample has hundreds of thousands of distinct CDR3 sequences in its table, and over 15% of those were observed once. About 39% of the sample comes from the top ten. Turning to this clonotype: This receptor's antigen is unknown. Nothing much larger sits one base from this clone, and base qualities are not available.

The sequenced sample was PBMCs, mostly from graft donor cells, obtained 360 days after TCRalphabeta/CD19-depleted stem cell transplant. The TCR sequence derives from a male patient between 2 and 10 years old who had a stem cell transplant for acute lymphoblastic leukemia, so the T cells may come from the graft donor.

The CDR3 reads CAISGGTAYEQYF. The bases are TGTGCCATCAGTGGGGGGACAGCCTACGAGCAGTACTTC. Recombination joined TRBV10-3 with TRBJ2-7; 7 bases in between match TRBD1. The germline V gene yields ENHRY for CDR1 and SYGVKD for CDR2. At the junction V is shortened by 4 bases and J by 2 bases; bases outside the gene matches: 2. The CDR3 measures 13 amino acids from cysteine to phenylalanine. Of the read, only the CDR3 DNA is kept; its 39 bases are in frame from base 1.